This T cell receptor (beta chain) was obtained from a study of T cells in Graves' hyperthyroidism and ophthalmopathy. Points from the study as a whole: Ophthalmopathy onset followed model prediction by a median approximately 7 months. Ophthalmopathy could be told apart from stable hyperthyroidism with a 13 V-J model.

Many counts were recorded for this clonotype. The antigen remains unidentified. TCR beta CDR3 region amplification was performed from RNA transcripts. The primer set for the first-round RT-PCR of the TCR CDR3 was HTBI. TCRdb itself ran the multiplex PCR reads through MiXCR, one entry per CDR3 protein. The sample has roughly 740,000 distinct CDR3 sequences, about 16% seen once. Those with hyperthyroidism were 18 to 65 years old, newly diagnosed, and ill for under 2 months. The material sequenced was blood. The clonotype comes from a young man with Graves' hyperthyroidism.

The CDR3 sequence: CASSSAGGEGGYF. As DNA, the CDR3 is TGTGCCAGCAGTTCGGCGGGCGGCGAAGGAGGATATTTT. This rearrangement joins TRBV28 to TRBJ1-3; no reliable D call. This CDR3 region has 13 residues. Trimming cost V 4 bases and J 15 bases, with 19 bases left between them. Germline loops: CDR1 MDHEN, CDR2 SYDVKM.